This TCR beta chain was obtained from a study of cytomegalovirus exposure and HLA in healthy donors. Findings and caveats of the study: By HLA locus, TCR association rates varied in a later analysis, with DRB1 showing the most and HLA-C the fewest. Highly shared variants forming one cluster were likely a sequencing artifact. There were some public TCRs occurring in many donors, but most TCR sequences were rare.

The CDR3 length is 13 residues. CDR1 and CDR2 (germline): LGHNA, YSLEER. Trimming cost V 1 base and J 5 bases, with 8 bases left between them. The PCR contained 60 Vbeta and 13 Jbeta primers. Sequencing was performed with immunoSEQ multiplex PCR; in TCRdb, only in-frame clones are kept and a portion is missing. The data show approximately 140,000 clones, around 75% seen once. Points on this clone: No antigen is known for it.

The sample was PBMCs. The chain couples TRBV4-3 to TRBJ2-5, with D uncertain. This clonotype was obtained from a human donor in good health. Written as DNA, the CDR3 is TGCGCCAGCAGCCAAGTTATATCCGAGACCCAGTACTTC. It is translated as CASSQVISETQYF.